These T cell receptor beta chains were read from a single sample in a study of T cells expressing NK-cell markers. TCRdb reprocessed the 5' RACE reads and stores each CDR3 protein as one record, lacking DNA. Here the sample table reports some 280,000 distinct CDR3 sequences. Sequencing was carried out using blood T cells: a sorted CD56 or NKG2C T cell subset, CD4+ or CD8+ T cells, or bulk PBMC T cells (not recorded which). The receptor source for this set is a man younger than 30 in good health. CDR3s include the opening cysteine and the closing phenylalanine or tryptophan.

j_call: TRBJ2-1; v_call: TRBV7-7; cdr3_aa: CASSLSGSYEQFF
j_call: TRBJ2-1; v_call: TRBV6-1; cdr3_aa: CASSQTGIEQFF
j_call: TRBJ1-1; v_call: TRBV29-1; cdr3_aa: CSVRGLWNTEAFF
j_call: TRBJ2-2; v_call: TRBV20-1; cdr3_aa: CSSIQDGSRELFF
j_call: TRBJ2-1; v_call: TRBV20-1; cdr3_aa: CSAPPRAGGNNEQFF
j_call: TRBJ2-3; v_call: TRBV18; cdr3_aa: CASSPFLEGTDTQYF
j_call: TRBJ1-1; v_call: TRBV19; cdr3_aa: CASSVSPGIRTEAFF
j_call: TRBJ2-7; v_call: TRBV4-3; cdr3_aa: CASSQLFQGHYEQYF
j_call: TRBJ2-4; v_call: TRBV15; cdr3_aa: CATSRGRSGNIQYF
j_call: TRBJ1-1; v_call: TRBV11-3; cdr3_aa: CASSGEGFTEAFF
j_call: TRBJ1-4; v_call: TRBV10-2; cdr3_aa: CASRKGRVDEKLFF
j_call: TRBJ1-6; v_call: TRBV29-1; cdr3_aa: CSAVYGPVYNSPLHF
j_call: TRBJ2-1; v_call: TRBV3-1; cdr3_aa: CASSQGTAGGSEQFF
j_call: TRBJ2-6; v_call: TRBV30; cdr3_aa: CACPKGGANVLTF
j_call: TRBJ2-5; v_call: TRBV5-4; cdr3_aa: CASSLAQEETQYF
j_call: TRBJ1-1; v_call: TRBV12-3/TRBV12-4; cdr3_aa: CASSFVLSGEAFF
j_call: TRBJ2-7; v_call: TRBV7-2; cdr3_aa: CASSLRPREQYF
j_call: TRBJ2-1; v_call: TRBV12-3/TRBV12-4; cdr3_aa: CASSRSYNEQFF
j_call: TRBJ1-5; v_call: TRBV12-3/TRBV12-4; cdr3_aa: CASRGGVENQPQHF
j_call: TRBJ2-1; v_call: TRBV7-2; cdr3_aa: CASSYRGTINNEQFF
j_call: TRBJ1-5; v_call: TRBV20-1; cdr3_aa: CSAREGSDSNQPQHF
j_call: TRBJ1-5; v_call: TRBV4-2; cdr3_aa: CASSQDVAGVNQPQHF
j_call: TRBJ2-1; v_call: TRBV6-5; cdr3_aa: CASSYSSGQGASNEQFF
j_call: TRBJ2-1; v_call: TRBV7-2; cdr3_aa: CASTESSGSDEQFF
j_call: TRBJ2-4; v_call: TRBV12-3/TRBV12-4; cdr3_aa: CASSLQGEYIQYF
j_call: TRBJ1-1; v_call: TRBV3-1; cdr3_aa: CASSQRSNTEAFF
j_call: TRBJ1-1; v_call: TRBV20-1; cdr3_aa: CSARRRTGVTEAFF
j_call: TRBJ1-5; v_call: TRBV6-2/TRBV6-3; cdr3_aa: CASTNWGQPQHF
j_call: TRBJ1-1; v_call: TRBV5-1; cdr3_aa: CASRHGPNTEAFF
j_call: TRBJ2-3; v_call: TRBV20-1; cdr3_aa: CSATGTLMADTQYF
j_call: TRBJ2-1; v_call: TRBV30; cdr3_aa: CAWIPEREGYNEQFF
j_call: TRBJ2-3; v_call: TRBV7-9; cdr3_aa: CASSLVLRDGADTQYF
j_call: TRBJ2-3; v_call: TRBV12-3/TRBV12-4; cdr3_aa: CASTLRGLSTDTQYF
j_call: TRBJ2-7; v_call: TRBV28; cdr3_aa: CASSLGTRGYEQYF
j_call: TRBJ1-3; v_call: TRBV5-1; cdr3_aa: CASSPGTGLGNTIYF
j_call: TRBJ2-1; v_call: TRBV2; cdr3_aa: CASSFTDSSYNEQFF
j_call: TRBJ2-3; v_call: TRBV12-3/TRBV12-4; cdr3_aa: CASSLWGLAAPSTDTQYF
j_call: TRBJ1-1; v_call: TRBV5-1; cdr3_aa: CASSPASDEAFF
j_call: TRBJ2-1; v_call: TRBV7-6; cdr3_aa: CASSSPSKWGEQFF
j_call: TRBJ2-2; v_call: TRBV7-3; cdr3_aa: CASTPGLHTGELFF
j_call: TRBJ2-1; v_call: TRBV18; cdr3_aa: CASSPARRNEQFF
j_call: TRBJ2-1; v_call: TRBV20-1; cdr3_aa: CSARGARGRLNEQFF
j_call: TRBJ2-6; v_call: TRBV29-1; cdr3_aa: CSVGGGGDSAGANVLTF
j_call: TRBJ1-3; v_call: TRBV12-3/TRBV12-4; cdr3_aa: CASSPIQGGNTIYF
j_call: TRBJ2-5; v_call: TRBV24-1; cdr3_aa: CATSERTSGQETQYF
j_call: TRBJ2-1; v_call: TRBV20-1; cdr3_aa: CSALTPTGSYNEQFF